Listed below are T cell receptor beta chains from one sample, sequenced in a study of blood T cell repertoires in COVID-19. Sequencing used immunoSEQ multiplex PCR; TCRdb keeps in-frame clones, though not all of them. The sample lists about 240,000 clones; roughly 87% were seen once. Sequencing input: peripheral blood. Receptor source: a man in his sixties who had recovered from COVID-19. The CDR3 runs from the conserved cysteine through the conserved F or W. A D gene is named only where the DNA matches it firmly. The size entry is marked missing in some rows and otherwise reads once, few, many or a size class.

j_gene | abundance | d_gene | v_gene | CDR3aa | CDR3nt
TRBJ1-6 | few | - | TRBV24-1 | CATSDLEGRGGYSPLHF | TGTGCCACCAGTGATTTAGAAGGGCGGGGGGGTTACTCACCCCTCCACTTT
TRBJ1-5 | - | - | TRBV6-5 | CASRSGGINQPQHF | TGTGCCAGCAGGTCGGGGGGCATCAATCAGCCCCAGCATTTT
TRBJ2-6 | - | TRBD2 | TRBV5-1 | CASSAGVLAGDSGANVLTF | TGCGCCAGCAGCGCAGGCGTTTTGGCGGGAGACTCTGGGGCCAACGTCCTGACTTTC
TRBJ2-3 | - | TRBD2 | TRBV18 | CASSRGLAGMNTDTQYF | TGTGCCAGCTCACGCGGACTAGCGGGAATGAACACAGATACGCAGTATTTT
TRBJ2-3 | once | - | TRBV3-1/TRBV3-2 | CASSQRGTDTQYF | TGTGCCAGCAGCCAAAGGGGGACAGATACGCAGTATTTT
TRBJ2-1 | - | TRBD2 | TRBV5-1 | CASKRGTSGAGPYNEQFF | TGCGCCAGCAAAAGAGGGACTAGCGGGGCGGGCCCCTACAATGAGCAGTTCTTC
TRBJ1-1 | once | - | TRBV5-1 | CASKQQGMNTEAFF | TGCGCCAGCAAACAACAGGGCATGAACACTGAAGCTTTCTTT
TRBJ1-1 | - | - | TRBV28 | CASSFRPRDTEAFF | TGTGCCAGCAGTTTCCGGCCGCGGGACACTGAAGCTTTCTTT
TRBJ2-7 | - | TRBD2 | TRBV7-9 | CASSLIGGGKYEQYF | TGTGCCAGCAGCTTAATAGGCGGGGGGAAGTACGAGCAGTACTTC
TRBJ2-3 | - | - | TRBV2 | CASSDYGGDTQYF | TGTGCCAGCAGTGATTATGGGGGGGATACGCAGTATTTT
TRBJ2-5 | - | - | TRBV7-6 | CASSEYLPGIQETQYF | TGTGCCAGCAGCGAATATTTGCCGGGGATTCAAGAGACCCAGTACTTC
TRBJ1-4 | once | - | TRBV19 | CASSPPGQEKLFF | TGTGCCAGTAGTCCTCCGGGTCAGGAAAAACTGTTTTTT
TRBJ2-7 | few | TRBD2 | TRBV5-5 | CASSLGRGMTPYEQYF | TGTGCCAGCAGCTTGGGGCGGGGGATGACCCCCTACGAGCAGTACTTC
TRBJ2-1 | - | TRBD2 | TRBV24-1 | CATSPGGAGGYNEQFF | TGTGCCACCAGTCCGGGAGGAGCGGGGGGATACAATGAGCAGTTCTTC
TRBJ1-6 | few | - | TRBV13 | CASTMSSYNSPLHF | TGTGCCAGCACGATGAGCTCCTATAATTCACCCCTCCACTTT
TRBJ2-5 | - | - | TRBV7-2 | CASSLRDPVLGKTQYF | TGTGCCAGCAGCTTGAGGGATCCAGTGTTAGGAAAGACCCAGTACTTC
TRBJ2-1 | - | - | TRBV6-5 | CASRPGLFNEQFF | TGTGCCAGCAGGCCGGGTCTTTTCAATGAGCAGTTCTTC